These 12 T cell receptor beta chains originate from one sample sequenced in a study of cytomegalovirus exposure and HLA in healthy donors (dated by TCRdb to between 2016 and 2019). Library prep was done by the immunoSEQ multiplex PCR assay. TCRdb mirrors the immuneACCESS table, restricted to in-frame sequences. Some clones are absent from its copies; in checked studies, under half trace to an unresolved V gene, and the reason for the others is unknown. A total of approximately 72,000 clones appear in this sample, around 94% of them only once. Of the sample, about 0.63% is held by the ten largest clones. The sequenced sample consisted of PBMCs. The receptors shown here come from a young woman in good health and CMV-seronegative.

The chain recombines TRBV13 with TRBJ2-5, with a weak D call TRBD2 (6 bases). Trimming stripped 5 bases from V and 4 bases from J, with 14 bases between. The CDR3 spans 14 residues. Per germline, CDR1 PRHDT and CDR2 FYEKMQ (reference sequence). The CDR3 region has the DNA TGTGCCAGCAGCACCCGCCTGGGGGGAGAGACCCAGTACTTC. It is translated as CASSTRLGGETQYF.

The chain is built from TRBV13 and TRBJ2-1; perhaps TRBD1 as D (5 bases). V lost 1 base and J lost 8, with 9 bases in between. Germline loops: CDR1 PRHDT, CDR2 FYEKMQ (reference sequence). The CDR3 is made up of 13 amino acids. The CDR3 sequence is CASSLVGHDEQFF. CDR3 sequence (DNA): TGTGCCAGCAGCTTAGTGGGGCATGATGAGCAGTTCTTC.

The rearrangement joins TRBV7-9 to TRBJ1-4, with TRBD1 identical over 7 bases. Per the germline V gene, CDR1 is SEHNR and CDR2 is FQNEAQ (reference sequence). V lost 5 bases to trimming and J lost 5 bases; unmatched junction nucleotides: 8. CDR3 size: 15 residues. CDR3 nucleotides: TGTGCCAGCAGCGTTCCGGGACAGTCGAATGAAAAACTGTTTTTT. This sequence encodes CASSVPGQSNEKLFF.

The J gene is TRBJ1-4, the V gene TRBV28; D gene ambiguous. Germline assignment: CDR1 MDHEN and CDR2 SYDVKM. V was trimmed by 5 bases and J by 6 bases, leaving 16 bases between them. This CDR3 comprises 15 residues. This CDR3 is CASSPAGGQDEKLFF. CDR3 in DNA: TGTGCCAGCAGTCCCGCGGGAGGGCAAGATGAAAAACTGTTTTTT.

As to this clone: One junction end disagrees with the germline gene, perhaps due to a read error. This chain links TRBV7-7 with TRBJ1-1, with D hard to call. Germline CDR1 reads SSHAT; CDR2 reads FNYEAQ (reference sequence). The length of the CDR3 is 13 residues. The chain's CDR3 is CASSLDADTEAFF. In DNA, the CDR3 is TGTGCTAGCAGCTTAGACGCGGACACTGAAGCTTTCTTT.

J is TRBJ1-4 and V is TRBV6-1; D unresolved. Germline CDR1 reads MNHNS; CDR2 reads SASEGT. Trimming removed 2 bases at V and 10 bases at J, with 14 bases between. This CDR3 contains 14 residues. CDR3 amino acids: CASSEILPEGKLFF. CDR3 bases: TGTGCCAGCAGTGAAATCCTCCCGGAGGGAAAACTGTTTTTT.

The chain combines TRBV18 with TRBJ2-2; TRBD1 matches at 8 bases. J was trimmed by 4 bases and V by 6 bases; bases with no gene match: 10. Germline CDR1 and CDR2: KGHSH and LQKENI. The CDR3 is 16 residues long. CDR3 nucleotide sequence: TGTGCCAGCTCGCCTCCGGGACAGGAGTTCACCGGGGAGCTGTTTTTT. Protein product: CASSPPGQEFTGELFF. Combining the CDR3 with reference TRBV18 and TRBJ2-2 gives the whole variable domain NAGVMQNPRHLVRRRGQEARLRCSPMKGHSHVYWYRQLPEEGLKFMVYLQKENIIDESGMPKERFSAEFPKEGPSILRIQQVVRGDSAAYFCASSPPGQEFTGELFFGEGSRLTVL.

The chain links TRBV28 to TRBJ1-4, with 7 bases matching TRBD1. The trim removed 5 bases at V and 8 bases at J, leaving 11 bases unmatched. Germline-derived CDR1 and CDR2 are MDHEN and SYDVKM. This CDR3 has 15 amino acids. CDR3 loop: CASSAPVSGGEKLFF. The CDR3 DNA sequence: TGTGCCAGCAGTGCCCCTGTGTCAGGGGGGGAAAAACTGTTTTTT.

The chain carries TRBV19 and TRBJ2-7; a weak D match, TRBD1 (6 bases). CDR1 is LNHDA, CDR2 SQIVND, per germline (reference sequence). CDR3 length equals 17 residues. V was pared by 5 bases and J by 2 bases, with 22 bases between. This CDR3 is CASSDRTVRHLTYEQYF. The CDR3 coding sequence is TGTGCCAGTAGTGACAGGACAGTCCGACACCTGACCTACGAGCAGTACTTC.

In this sample, this clone turned up once. This sequence joins TRBV15 and TRBJ1-4, with TRBD1 identical over 9 bases. Germline V gene sequence: CDR1 LNHNV, CDR2 YYDKDF (reference sequence). With V trimmed by 5 bases and J by 5 bases, 9 bases remained unmatched. The CDR3 is made up of 16 amino acids. The CDR3: CATSVVMGTGNEKLFF. As DNA, the CDR3 is TGTGCCACCAGCGTCGTTATGGGGACAGGGAATGAAAAACTGTTTTTT. Combining the CDR3 with reference TRBV15 and TRBJ1-4 gives the whole variable domain DAMVIQNPRYQVTQFGKPVTLSCSQTLNHNVMYWYQQKSSQAPKLLFHYYDKDFNNEADTPDNFQSRRPNTSFCFLDIRSPGLGDTAMYLCATSVVMGTGNEKLFFGSGTQLSVL.

The chain recombines TRBV11-3 with TRBJ2-1, with 9 bases that match TRBD2. The V gene end was trimmed by 6 bases and the J gene end by 5 bases; junction bases not matched to a gene: 8. Germline assignment: CDR1 SGHNT and CDR2 YENEEA. The CDR3 has 15 amino acids. CDR3 sequence reads: CASSQRGVSHNEQFF. The CDR3 region has the DNA TGTGCCAGCAGTCAGCGGGGGGTATCTCACAATGAGCAGTTCTTC.

The gene calls are TRBV28 and TRBJ1-3, with TRBD1 matching 7 bases. The CDR3 runs 13 residues. Germline CDR1 and CDR2: MDHEN and SYDVKM. V was pared by 5 bases and J by 4 bases, with 2 bases of the junction left unmatched. The CDR3, as DNA: TGTGCCAGCAGTATGACAGGGGGAAACACCATATATTTT. Translating it yields CASSMTGGNTIYF.